This T cell receptor beta chain was recovered during a study of T cell clonality in common variable immunodeficiency. Some clones are missing from TCRdb's copy, which holds only in-frame ones; the method was immunoSEQ multiplex PCR. Recorded here are 50,000 to 65,000 clones, none singletons. Most patients and controls had Caucasian heritage. Study-wide findings and caveats: Authors noted CVID clonality's cause needs subpopulation repertoire sequencing.

Trimming shortened V by 9 bases and J by 8 bases, and 16 bases separated the two germline ends. The V gene's germline CDR1 is LNHDA and CDR2 SQIVND (reference sequence). The CDR3 has 13 amino acids. This clone was picked up many times. What it binds is unknown. The sequence runs out 3 residues before the end of the CDR3; the remainder is reconstructed from the germline J gene. The clonotype was recovered from a person between 18 and 69 years old in good health. Sequenced material: peripheral blood mononuclear cells. The chain links TRBV19 to TRBJ1-4, with D maybe TRBD1 (5 bases). The DNA read from the CDR3 is TGTGCCAGCGCTCAGGGAGGATGGGAAAAA. This translates into CASAQGGWEK. The complete CDR3 sequence is CASAQGGWEKLFF.